This T cell receptor beta chain was sequenced during a study of spatial heterogeneity in lung cancer. Study overall: An average of more than ten raw reads was observed per unique TCR and UMI combination.

CDR1 and CDR2 from the germline V gene are MNHEY and SVGAGI. The V end lost 2 bases, the J end lost 3 bases, and 7 bases lay between the germline ends. The CDR3 length is 13 residues. Time point reported: blood at routine non-recurrence follow-up after resection. This clonotype was seen only a few times. The presence of a unique molecular identifier marked each TCR cDNA molecule. TCRdb called the 5' RACE reads again in MiXCR, with one record for every CDR3 protein. The data show about 87,000 distinct CDR3 sequences, approximately 19% seen once. The sequence was collected from a male donor with early-stage non-small cell lung cancer. J is TRBJ1-2 and V is TRBV6-5; no reliable D call. Sequences were derived from PBMCs, sampled at follow-up. The CDR3 DNA follows: TGTGCCAGCAGTTACCCGGGCTACTATGGCTACACCTTC. Encoded protein: CASSYPGYYGYTF.